One sample yielded the 23 T cell receptor beta chains listed below, sequenced in a study of blood T cell repertoires in COVID-19. Method: immunoSEQ multiplex PCR; TCRdb's copy keeps in-frame clones and lacks some. The table has 350,000 to 450,000 clones, around nine tenths seen once. Material: peripheral blood. All receptors come from a human donor in a cohort sampled during active COVID-19.

The rearrangement links TRBV7-8 to TRBJ2-1; TRBD1 agrees at 9 bases. Trimming took 7 bases from V and 6 from J; bases not matched to a gene: 7. CDR3 length: 14 residues. Per the germline V gene, CDR1 is SGHVS and CDR2 is FQNEAQ. The CDR3 DNA is TGTGCCAGCACCACAGACAGGGGGGTCAATGAGCAGTTCTTC. It is translated as CASTTDRGVNEQFF.

The rearrangement joins TRBV10-1 to TRBJ1-4; D may be TRBD1 (5 bases). Germline CDR1 WNHNN, CDR2 SYGVQD (reference sequence). V lost 8 bases to trimming and J lost 1 base, with 11 bases between them. The CDR3 runs 14 residues. CDR3 coding DNA: TGCGCCAGCCTGAGCAGGGAAACTAATGAAAAACTGTTTTTT. The encoded protein is CASLSRETNEKLFF.

A few counts support this clone. The V call is TRBV12-2, the J call TRBJ1-1. TRBV12-2 is noted as a pseudogene. The length of the CDR3 is 15 residues. In DNA form, the CDR3 reads TGTGCAAGTCGCTCCAGGCGGGCCTGCAATATATTTTTCTTCTTT. As protein: CASRSRRACNIFFFF.

The CDR3 loop is CASSEGQRHYGYTF. The CDR3 coding sequence is TGTGCCAGCAGCGAGGGACAGAGACACTATGGCTACACCTTC. The chain combines TRBV3-1 (or the pseudogene TRBV3-2) with TRBJ1-2; 7 bases map to TRBD1. The CDR3 has 14 residues. V shed 5 bases and J 3 bases; nucleotides not matched to a gene: 6. Germline CDR1 is LGHDT and CDR2 is YNNKEL (reference sequence).

The chain carries TRBV19 and TRBJ2-1; 9 bases are shared with TRBD1. Germline CDR1 LNHDA, CDR2 SQIVND (reference sequence). The trim removed 6 bases at V and 9 bases at J, leaving 6 bases unmatched. This CDR3 is built from 13 residues. The CDR3 bases are TGTGCCAGTAGCGTGACAGGGGGTGGTGAGCAGTTCTTC. Translating gives CASSVTGGGEQFF.

There are a few counts of this clone. This rearrangement joins TRBV7-2 to TRBJ2-2; tentative D call: TRBD1 (6 bases). Germline V gene lookup returns CDR1 SGHTA and CDR2 FQGNSA. The CDR3 is 18 residues long. Trimming took off 5 bases at V and 2 bases at J, with 21 bases between the two ends. The CDR3 nucleotides are TGTGCCAGCAGCCTGGGCCCACGAGGGACATTTAACACCGGGGAGCTGTTTTTT. Translation: CASSLGPRGTFNTGELFF. The whole variable domain, filled in from reference TRBV7-2 and TRBJ2-2, reads GAGVSQSPSNKVTEKGKDVELRCDPISGHTALYWYRQSLGQGLEFLIYFQGNSAPDKSGLPSDRFSAERTGGSVSTLTIQRTQQEDSAVYLCASSLGPRGTFNTGELFFGEGSRLTVL.

This chain uses TRBV11-2 with TRBJ1-3, with D unclear. CDR1 SGHAT and CDR2 FQNNGV come from the germline V gene. V was cut by 1 base and J by 1 base, with 8 bases left in between. The CDR3 is made up of 15 amino acids. The DNA of the CDR3 is TGTGCCAGCAGCTTAGTATCGGGATCTGGAAACACCATATATTTT. Translation: CASSLVSGSGNTIYF. The whole variable domain, filled in from reference TRBV11-2 and TRBJ1-3, reads EAGVAQSPRYKIIEKRQSVAFWCNPISGHATLYWYQQILGQGPKLLIQFQNNGVVDDSQLPKDRFSAERLKGVDSTLKIQPAKLEDSAVYLCASSLVSGSGNTIYFGEGSWLTVV.

This chain joins TRBV2 and TRBJ2-7, with D perhaps TRBD2 (6 bases). This CDR3 comprises 14 residues. V lost 4 bases and J lost 2, with 12 bases in between. From germline, CDR1 is SNHLY and CDR2 FYNNEI. This chain's CDR3 is CASSAGVSAYEQYF. The DNA of the CDR3 is TGTGCCAGCAGTGCGGGGGTCAGTGCCTACGAGCAGTACTTC. Using reference TRBV2 and TRBJ2-7 for the parts outside the CDR3, the full variable domain is EPEVTQTPSHQVTQMGQEVILRCVPISNHLYFYWYRQILGQKVEFLVSFYNNEISEKSEIFDDQFSVERPDGSNFTLKIRSTKLEDSAMYFCASSAGVSAYEQYFGPGTRLTVT.

The CDR3 here is CSVDLGVGIQYF. DNA for the CDR3: TGCAGCGTTGACCTTGGAGTTGGCATTCAGTACTTC. The rearrangement links TRBV29-1 to TRBJ2-4; D is unclear. Trimming removed 3 bases from V and 9 bases from J, with 12 bases in between. CDR3 length equals 12 residues. Germline V lookup: CDR1 SQVTM, CDR2 ANQGSEA.

The chain combines TRBV29-1 with TRBJ1-2; 10 nucleotides agree with TRBD1. V lost 6 bases, J lost 5 bases, and 3 bases stayed unmatched. CDR1 is SQVTM and CDR2 is ANQGSEA in the germline V gene. There are 12 residues in the CDR3. Here the CDR3 reads CSVGDRGYGYTF. Here the CDR3 DNA reads TGCAGCGTGGGGGACAGGGGTTATGGCTACACCTTC. Based on the CDR3 plus reference TRBV29-1 and TRBJ1-2, the full variable domain is SAVISQKPSRDICQRGTSLTIQCQVDSQVTMMFWYRQQPGQSLTLIATANQGSEATYESGFVIDKFPISRPNLTFSTLTVSNMSPEDSSIYLCSVGDRGYGYTFGSGTRLTVV.

The chain has TRBV30 and TRBJ2-7, with TRBD1 matching over 7 bases. Germline lookup yields CDR1 GTSNPN and CDR2 SVGIG (reference sequence). V shed 0 bases, J shed 6 bases, and the junction held 5 bases outside the gene matches. CDR3 size: 13 residues. CDR3 nucleotides: TGTGCCTGGAGTGTCACAGGGGCGGCCGAGCAGTACTTC. It encodes CAWSVTGAAEQYF.

This chain joins TRBV27 and TRBJ2-1; 7 nucleotides match TRBD2. J gave up 9 bases and V 5 bases, and 10 bases lay outside the gene matches. Per germline, CDR1 MNHEY and CDR2 SMNVEV (reference sequence). This CDR3 region has 14 residues. In nucleotides, the CDR3 is TGTGCCAGCAGTCCGCGGGGGAATAGAGGTGAGCAGTTCTTC. Translated: CASSPRGNRGEQFF.

The chain uses TRBV5-1 and TRBJ1-1, with a weak D call TRBD1 (5 bases). There are 14 residues in the CDR3. Germline CDR1 and CDR2: SGHRS and YFSETQ. V shed 0 bases and J shed 5 bases, with 11 bases lying between them. The chain's CDR3 is CASSLDVQGTEAFF. In DNA, the CDR3 is TGCGCCAGCAGCTTGGACGTTCAGGGTACTGAAGCTTTCTTT.

The V gene is TRBV5-6, the J gene TRBJ2-7; TRBD2 matches at 9 bases. This CDR3 is 16 amino acids long. Trimming cost V 0 bases and J 0 bases; bases outside gene matches: 4. The germline V gene has CDR1 SGHDT and CDR2 YYEEEE. The CDR3 loop reads CASSLGLADSSYEQYF. The CDR3, as DNA: TGTGCCAGCAGCTTGGGACTAGCGGACAGCTCCTACGAGCAGTACTTC.

The chain carries TRBV19 and TRBJ2-1; 15 bases are a match to TRBD2. CDR1 and CDR2 from the germline V gene are LNHDA and SQIVND (reference sequence). The CDR3 extends over 16 amino acids. With 3 bases clipped from V and 7 bases from J, the junction kept 4 bases outside the gene matches. As DNA, the CDR3 is TGTGCCAGTAGTATGGGACTAGCGGGGGGAAGAAATGAGCAGTTCTTC. It is translated as CASSMGLAGGRNEQFF.

The V call is TRBV7-9, the J call TRBJ2-1; the match to TRBD1 covers 8 bases. In germline, CDR1 is SEHNR, CDR2 FQNEAQ (reference sequence). This CDR3 is built from 16 residues. J gave up 4 bases and V 5 bases, and 10 bases lay outside the gene matches. This CDR3 reads CASSHWGDRRYNEQFF. CDR3 DNA: TGTGCCAGCAGCCATTGGGGGGACAGGCGATACAATGAGCAGTTCTTC. Together with reference TRBV7-9 and TRBJ2-1, the CDR3 gives the full variable domain: DTGVSQNPRHKITKRGQNVTFRCDPISEHNRLYWYRQTLGQGPEFLTYFQNEAQLEKSRLLSDRFSAERPKGSFSTLEIQRTEQGDSAMYLCASSHWGDRRYNEQFFGPGTRLTVL.

This chain links TRBV7-8 with TRBJ1-5; 7 nucleotides agree with TRBD1. CDR3 length: 17 amino acids. The V and J ends lost 3 bases and 1 base, in that order; junction bases with no gene match: 9. CDR1 is SGHVS and CDR2 is FQNEAQ in the germline V gene. The CDR3 sequence is CASSFVFAGGSNQPQHF. DNA of the CDR3: TGTGCCAGCAGCTTTGTATTTGCAGGGGGAAGCAATCAGCCCCAGCATTTT. Full variable domain (outside the CDR3, taken from reference TRBV7-8 and TRBJ1-5): GAGVSQSPRYKVAKRGQDVALRCDPISGHVSLFWYQQALGQGPEFLTYFQNEAQLDKSGLPSDRFFAERPEGSVSTLKIQRTQQEDSAVYLCASSFVFAGGSNQPQHFGDGTRLSIL.

This clone appeared a few times. The chain has TRBV7-3 and TRBJ2-7, with TRBD2 as a possible D gene (6 bases). The germline gives CDR1 SGHTA, CDR2 FQGTGA. Deletions cut 5 bases from V and 5 bases from J, with 16 bases between. The CDR3 covers 14 residues. The CDR3 loop is CASSATSLSHEQYF. CDR3 in DNA: TGTGCCAGCAGCGCTACTAGCCTTTCCCACGAGCAGTACTTC. Drawing the rest from reference TRBV7-3 and TRBJ2-7, the complete variable domain is GAGVSQTPSNKVTEKGKYVELRCDPISGHTALYWYRQSLGQGPEFLIYFQGTGAADDSGLPNDRFFAVRPEGSVSTLKIQRTERGDSAVYLCASSATSLSHEQYFGPGTRLTVT.

V is TRBV6-1 and J is TRBJ2-7, with TRBD2 identical over 9 bases. Germline values: CDR1 MNHNS, CDR2 SASEGT. The ends lost 4 bases at V and 6 bases at J; junction bases unmatched: 13. The CDR3 consists of 16 residues. The DNA of the CDR3 is TGTGCCAGCAGTGCACGGCCACCTGGGACTAGCAGCGAGCAGTACTTC. The encoded protein is CASSARPPGTSSEQYF.

This clone was seen once. The chain's CDR3 is CASSKPDRAASANYGYTF. The CDR3 nucleotides are TGCGCCAGCAGCAAGCCGGACAGGGCCGCTTCAGCTAACTATGGCTACACCTTC. The chain couples TRBV5-1 to TRBJ1-2; 8 nucleotides align to TRBD1. The CDR3 contains 18 residues. With 4 bases clipped from V and 0 bases from J, the junction kept 14 bases outside the gene matches. Germline assignment: CDR1 SGHRS and CDR2 YFSETQ.

The chain employs TRBV11-3 and TRBJ2-2; D possibly corresponds to TRBD2 (6 bases). With 3 bases removed from V and 5 bases from J, the gap between germline ends came to 7 bases. The CDR3 totals 13 residues. CDR1 is SGHNT, CDR2 YENEEA, per germline. The CDR3 region is CASSFRETGELFF. The CDR3 nucleotides are TGTGCCAGCAGCTTTCGGGAGACCGGGGAGCTGTTTTTT.

The J gene is TRBJ2-2, the V gene TRBV2; TRBD2 aligns across 7 bases. The V gene's germline CDR1 is SNHLY and CDR2 FYNNEI. The J segment lost 6 bases and the V segment lost 7 bases, leaving 8 bases of the junction unmatched. There are 14 residues in the CDR3. CDR3 protein: CASIPAGLAGELFF. The CDR3 DNA sequence: TGTGCCAGCATACCAGCGGGGTTGGCCGGGGAGCTGTTTTTT.

The rearrangement joins TRBV29-1 to TRBJ1-2; D not resolved. CDR3 size: 13 residues. Trimming removed 1 base from V and 3 bases from J, with 9 bases in between. Germline CDR1 reads SQVTM; CDR2 reads ANQGSEA. The CDR3 loop is CSVEGGIDYGYTF. Here the CDR3 DNA reads TGCAGCGTTGAAGGAGGGATCGACTATGGCTACACCTTC.